Shown below are 17 T cell receptor beta chains from a single sample sequenced in a study of blood T cell repertoires in COVID-19. Measured with immunoSEQ multiplex PCR; TCRdb has only the in-frame clones, and not every one. The sample consists of about 200,000 clones, 87% of them appearing once. The sequenced material came from PBMCs or T cells enriched from blood (not recorded which). The receptors originated from a woman aged 30 to 39 who had recovered from COVID-19.

The chain carries TRBV11-2 and TRBJ2-2; 15 bases agree with TRBD2. The CDR3 is 16 residues long. After removal of 5 bases from V and 5 bases from J, the junction contained 3 bases not matched to a gene. Germline CDR1 and CDR2: SGHAT and FQNNGV. The CDR3, as DNA: TGTGCCAGCAGCAGGACTAGCGGGAGGGGAACCGGGGAGCTGTTTTTT. Translated: CASSRTSGRGTGELFF.

In its sample, this clone was seen a few times. The genes are TRBV7-9 and TRBJ1-5; D unresolved. Deletions cut 2 bases from V and 9 bases from J, with 5 bases between. This CDR3 spans 11 amino acids. Per germline, CDR1 SEHNR and CDR2 FQNEAQ (reference sequence). The CDR3 loop reads CASSLTGPQHF. In DNA form, the CDR3 reads TGTGCCAGCAGCTTAACGGGGCCCCAGCATTTT.

The genes are TRBV30 and TRBJ1-1, with 10 bases lining up with TRBD1. Germline CDR1 and CDR2: GTSNPN and SVGIG (reference sequence). The CDR3 has 17 residues. V dropped 4 bases and J dropped 4; count of bases not matched to a gene: 15. CDR3 protein: CAWKPYPGQGMGTEAFF. In DNA form, the CDR3 reads TGTGCCTGGAAGCCCTATCCGGGACAGGGGATGGGCACTGAAGCTTTCTTT.

The chain uses TRBV20-1 and TRBJ2-3; D unclear. The germline CDR1 and CDR2 sequences are DFQATT and SNEGSKA (reference sequence). The V end lost 2 bases, the J end lost 6 bases, and 6 bases lay between the germline ends. This CDR3 spans 11 amino acids. CDR3 sequence: CSARPEDTQYF. The CDR3 DNA reads TGCAGTGCTAGACCCGAGGATACGCAGTATTTT.

J is TRBJ2-7 and V is TRBV5-1, with 7 bases matching TRBD1. J gave up 3 bases and V 4 bases, and 19 bases lay outside the gene matches. The CDR3 is 18 amino acids. Germline-derived CDR1 and CDR2 are SGHRS and YFSETQ. The chain's CDR3 is CASSDQSLPGQKYYEQYF. The CDR3 DNA reads as TGCGCCAGCAGCGATCAAAGTCTACCGGGACAGAAATACTACGAGCAGTACTTC.

This chain joins TRBV9 and TRBJ1-2; possible D gene TRBD1, 5 bases. V lost 3 bases and J 5 bases, leaving 11 bases between the germline ends. The germline CDR1 and CDR2 sequences are SGDLS and YYNGEE. CDR3 size: 13 residues. The CDR3, as DNA: TGTGCCAGCAGCGGGGCAGGGCTGTATGGCTACACCTTC. The encoded protein is CASSGAGLYGYTF.

The V and J genes are TRBV19 and TRBJ2-1, with 14 bases fitting TRBD2. Trimming removed 7 bases from V and 0 bases from J; junction bases left unmatched: 8. Germline lookup yields CDR1 LNHDA and CDR2 SQIVND (reference sequence). CDR3 length equals 18 residues. CDR3 region: CASIGGLAGANSYNEQFF. Written as DNA, the CDR3 is TGTGCCAGTATAGGGGGACTAGCGGGGGCAAACTCCTACAATGAGCAGTTCTTC.

This chain joins TRBV27 and TRBJ1-2, with D unclear. The CDR3 covers 15 residues. Trimming cost V 5 bases and J 4 bases, with 17 bases left between them. Looked up from germline, CDR1 is MNHEY and CDR2 is SMNVEV (reference sequence). The chain's CDR3 is CASSPGVRLGYGYTF. CDR3 nucleotides: TGTGCCAGCAGTCCCGGGGTAAGGCTGGGCTATGGCTACACCTTC.

The chain carries TRBV2 and TRBJ1-2, with D perhaps matching TRBD1 (6 bases). Per the germline V gene, CDR1 is SNHLY and CDR2 is FYNNEI. V was pared by 4 bases and J by 3 bases, with 15 bases between. The CDR3 sequence is 15 residues long. Here the CDR3 reads CASSVRGGADYGYTF. The CDR3 bases are TGTGCCAGCAGTGTAAGGGGGGGGGCCGACTATGGCTACACCTTC.

The V and J genes are TRBV19 and TRBJ1-2; D is possibly TRBD1 (5 bases). The V gene's germline CDR1 is LNHDA and CDR2 SQIVND (reference sequence). There are 15 residues in the CDR3. The V and J ends lost 1 base and 1 base respectively, with 10 bases between them. The CDR3, as DNA: TGTGCCAGTAGTATAGGTGCCAGGGATAACTATGGCTACACCTTC. The encoded protein is CASSIGARDNYGYTF.

V gene TRBV20-1 combines with J gene TRBJ2-5; 9 nucleotides line up with TRBD2. CDR3 length: 15 amino acids. CDR1 DFQATT and CDR2 SNEGSKA come from the germline V gene (reference sequence). J was trimmed by 5 bases and V by 3 bases; bases with no gene match: 10. CDR3 sequence: CSASWSSGMVETQYF. The DNA for the CDR3 is TGCAGTGCTAGTTGGTCTAGCGGGATGGTGGAGACCCAGTACTTC.

This clone has only a few counts. The gene calls are TRBV10-3 and TRBJ2-7; 10 bases are a match to TRBD2. J was trimmed by 2 bases and V by 4 bases; bases with no gene match: 5. The CDR3 has 15 residues. The germline V gene has CDR1 ENHRY and CDR2 SYGVKD. The CDR3, as DNA: TGTGCCATCAGTGCTTCCAGCGGGAGGGCCTACGAGCAGTACTTC. It codes for CAISASSGRAYEQYF.

This sequence joins TRBV4-2 and TRBJ2-7, with 7 positions matching TRBD2. J was trimmed by 2 bases and V by 0 bases; bases with no gene match: 4. CDR1 and CDR2 from the germline V gene are LGHNA and YNFKEQ. The CDR3 contains 15 residues. The CDR3 loop reads CASSQDEGGPYEQYF. The CDR3 nucleotides read TGTGCCAGCAGCCAAGATGAGGGAGGGCCCTACGAGCAGTACTTC.

The chain couples TRBV24-1 to TRBJ1-5, with unresolved D. Trimming shortened V by 5 bases and J by 5 bases, and 9 bases separated the two germline ends. The CDR3 extends over 13 amino acids. Germline V lookup: CDR1 KGHDR, CDR2 SFDVKD. DNA of the CDR3: TGTGCCACCAGTGGAGAGCCCTATCAGCCCCAGCATTTT. This codes for CATSGEPYQPQHF.

The V call is TRBV7-2, the J call TRBJ1-3; TRBD1 agrees at 10 bases. The CDR3 runs to 15 residues. Looked up from germline, CDR1 is SGHTA and CDR2 is FQGNSA. V lost 6 bases, J lost 0 bases, and 2 bases stayed unmatched. The DNA of the CDR3 is TGTGCCAGCAGGGGACAGGGGAGCTCTGGAAACACCATATATTTT. Protein sequence: CASRGQGSSGNTIYF.

The V and J genes are TRBV27 and TRBJ1-1; 8 nucleotides agree with TRBD1. This CDR3 comprises 14 residues. After removal of 6 bases from V and 0 bases from J, the junction contained 3 bases not matched to a gene. Germline CDR1 is MNHEY and CDR2 is SMNVEV (reference sequence). The DNA for the CDR3 is TGTGCCAGCAGGGAACAGGGGGTGAACACTGAAGCTTTCTTT. This sequence encodes CASREQGVNTEAFF.

The CDR3 loop reads CASSLTGSTGNTIYF. CDR3 DNA: TGTGCCAGCAGCCTGACAGGGTCAACTGGAAACACCATATATTTT. The chain has TRBV6-5 and TRBJ1-3, with 7 bases that match TRBD1. Germline CDR1 and CDR2: MNHEY and SVGAGI. The CDR3 sequence is 15 residues long. The V and J ends lost 6 bases and 2 bases, in that order; junction bases with no gene match: 7.